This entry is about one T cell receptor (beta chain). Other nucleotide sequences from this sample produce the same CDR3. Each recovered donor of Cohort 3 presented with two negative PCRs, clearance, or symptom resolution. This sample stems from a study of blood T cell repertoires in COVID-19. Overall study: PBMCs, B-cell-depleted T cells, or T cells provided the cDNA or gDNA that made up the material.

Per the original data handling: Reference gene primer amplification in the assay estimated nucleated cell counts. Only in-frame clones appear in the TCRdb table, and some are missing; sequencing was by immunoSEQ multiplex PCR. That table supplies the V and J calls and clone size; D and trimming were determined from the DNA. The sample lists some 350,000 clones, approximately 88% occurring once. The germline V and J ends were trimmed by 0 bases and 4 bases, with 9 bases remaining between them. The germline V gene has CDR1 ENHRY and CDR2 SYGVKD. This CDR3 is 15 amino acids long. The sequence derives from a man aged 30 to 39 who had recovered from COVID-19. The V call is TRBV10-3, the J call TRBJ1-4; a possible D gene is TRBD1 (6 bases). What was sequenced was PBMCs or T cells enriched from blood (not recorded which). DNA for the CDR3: TGTGCCATCAGTGAGTCGACAGGTCTTAATGAAAAACTGTTTTTT. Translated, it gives CAISESTGLNEKLFF.